Presented here are 15 T cell receptor beta chains from one specimen sequenced in a study of blood T cell repertoires in COVID-19. Assay: immunoSEQ multiplex PCR; the TCRdb copy retains only in-frame clones and omits some. This table holds approximately 140,000 clones, more than 70% found once. The sample consisted of peripheral blood. These receptors were obtained from a woman aged 55-75 years with acute or convalescent COVID-19.

This rearrangement joins TRBV7-2 to TRBJ2-1, with 8 bases that match TRBD2. The CDR3 contains 15 residues. The V gene end was trimmed by 0 bases and the J gene end by 9 bases; junction bases not matched to a gene: 7. Germline assignment: CDR1 SGHTA and CDR2 FQGNSA. Here the CDR3 reads CASSLAGTRGIEQFF. In nucleotides, the CDR3 is TGTGCCAGCAGCTTAGCGGGGACTAGGGGTATTGAGCAGTTCTTC.

The chain recombines TRBV2 with TRBJ2-2, with TRBD1 matching over 7 bases. The CDR3 is 14 residues long. Germline-derived CDR1 and CDR2 are SNHLY and FYNNEI. The V gene end was trimmed by 6 bases and the J gene end by 3 bases; junction bases not matched to a gene: 4. The CDR3 reads CASRTGAYTGELFF. Here the CDR3 DNA reads TGTGCCAGCAGAACAGGGGCTTACACCGGGGAGCTGTTTTTT.

The chain uses TRBV9 and TRBJ2-7; D gene unclear. There are 15 residues in the CDR3. Germline CDR1 and CDR2: SGDLS and YYNGEE. Trimming took off 0 bases at V and 1 base at J, with 11 bases between the two ends. The CDR3 here is CASSVGGLVSYEQYF. CDR3 in DNA: TGTGCCAGCAGCGTAGGAGGTTTAGTGTCCTACGAGCAGTACTTC. Full variable domain (remainder filled in from reference TRBV9 and TRBJ2-7): DSGVTQTPKHLITATGQRVTLRCSPRSGDLSVYWYQQSLDQGLQFLIQYYNGEERAKGNILERFSAQQFPDLHSELNLSSLELGDSALYFCASSVGGLVSYEQYFGPGTRLTVT.

V and J are TRBV28 and TRBJ1-1; TRBD1 agrees at 7 bases. Trimming at V came to 3 bases and at J to 1 base, leaving 8 bases not matched to a gene. The CDR3 is 16 residues long. Germline V gene sequence: CDR1 MDHEN, CDR2 SYDVKM. The CDR3 DNA reads as TGTGCCAGCAGTTTTTCCCGGACAGGAGGGAACACTGAAGCTTTCTTT. This encodes CASSFSRTGGNTEAFF.

The rearrangement joins TRBV28 to TRBJ1-2; D unclear. Trimming shortened V by 8 bases and J by 2 bases, and 6 bases separated the two germline ends. Germline V gives CDR1 MDHEN, CDR2 SYDVKM. The CDR3 consists of 11 residues. Here the CDR3 reads CASGLNYGYTF. CDR3 nucleotides: TGTGCCAGCGGACTAAACTATGGCTACACCTTC.

This sequence joins TRBV15 and TRBJ1-5; D might be TRBD1 (5 bases). This CDR3 contains 18 residues. Trimming removed 2 bases at V and 5 bases at J, with 22 bases between. The germline gives CDR1 LNHNV, CDR2 YYDKDF (reference sequence). The CDR3 region is CATSRRRGLSFAHQPQHF. The CDR3 nucleotides are TGTGCCACCAGCAGAAGAAGGGGCCTATCTTTCGCGCATCAGCCCCAGCATTTT.

The rearrangement joins TRBV6-2 or TRBV6-3 to TRBJ1-5, with D maybe TRBD1 (6 bases). The CDR3 extends over 18 amino acids. Trimming took off 6 bases at V and 0 bases at J, with 21 bases between the two ends. Germline values: CDR1 MNHEY, CDR2 SVGEGT. For the CDR3, the DNA is TGTGCCAGCAGCCCTTTCCACTCCGGGACAATTAGCAATCAGCCCCAGCATTTT. Protein: CASSPFHSGTISNQPQHF.

This chain connects TRBV28 to TRBJ2-1; TRBD2 aligns across 8 bases. Germline CDR1 is MDHEN and CDR2 is SYDVKM. The CDR3 covers 15 residues. The V and J ends lost 3 bases and 5 bases, in that order; junction bases with no gene match: 6. The chain's CDR3 is CASSFIGGADNEQFF. The CDR3 nucleotides are TGTGCCAGCAGTTTCATCGGGGGGGCTGACAATGAGCAGTTCTTC. The whole variable domain, filled in from reference TRBV28 and TRBJ2-1, reads DVKVTQSSRYLVKRTGEKVFLECVQDMDHENMFWYRQDPGLGLRLIYFSYDVKMKEKGDIPEGYSVSREKKERFSLILESASTNQTSMYLCASSFIGGADNEQFFGPGTRLTVL.

V gene TRBV5-1 combines with J gene TRBJ1-1; the match to TRBD1 covers 7 bases. The V gene end was trimmed by 0 bases and the J gene end by 11 bases; junction bases not matched to a gene: 4. The CDR3 extends over 12 amino acids. CDR1 SGHRS and CDR2 YFSETQ come from the germline V gene. CDR3 in amino acids: CASSLAGGEAFF. The CDR3 nucleotides read TGCGCCAGCAGCTTGGCAGGGGGTGAGGCTTTCTTT.

V usage is TRBV4-3 and J usage is TRBJ1-4; D call uncertain. The CDR3 sequence is 15 residues long. Germline values: CDR1 LGHNA, CDR2 YSLEER. V was shortened by 1 base and J by 3 bases, with 9 bases between the two germline ends. The CDR3 DNA reads as TGCGCCAGCAGCCAAGGAGGGAGGGCTAATGAAAAACTGTTTTTT. The encoded protein is CASSQGGRANEKLFF.

The rearrangement joins TRBV7-3 to TRBJ2-2; D is possibly TRBD2 (6 bases). V was shortened by 0 bases and J by 5 bases, with 16 bases between the two germline ends. Per germline, CDR1 SGHTA and CDR2 FQGTGA. The CDR3 length is 17 residues. This CDR3 reads CASSLTGRGLETGELFF. CDR3 bases: TGTGCCAGCAGCTTAACTGGGCGGGGCCTGGAGACCGGGGAGCTGTTTTTT.

The rearrangement uses TRBV7-3 and TRBJ1-2, with 10 bases identical to TRBD1. This CDR3 is built from 17 residues. The germline V gene has CDR1 SGHTA and CDR2 FQGTGA. V lost 8 bases to trimming and J lost 3 bases; unmatched junction nucleotides: 15. The DNA of the CDR3 is TGTGCCAGCTCGCCGGGACAGGGGTTTGATCGGGACTATGGCTACACCTTC. Translated, it gives CASSPGQGFDRDYGYTF.

V gene TRBV29-1 combines with J gene TRBJ1-6; D may be TRBD1 (6 bases). The CDR3 spans 13 residues. The germline CDR1 and CDR2 sequences are SQVTM and ANQGSEA. The germline V and J ends were trimmed by 8 bases and 2 bases, with 10 bases remaining between them. DNA of the CDR3: TGCAGCATTCGGACAGCCTATAATTCACCCCTCCACTTT. Protein product: CSIRTAYNSPLHF. Full variable domain (rest looked up from reference TRBV29-1 and TRBJ1-6): SAVISQKPSRDICQRGTSLTIQCQVDSQVTMMFWYRQQPGQSLTLIATANQGSEATYESGFVIDKFPISRPNLTFSTLTVSNMSPEDSSIYLCSIRTAYNSPLHFGNGTRLTVT.

This chain joins TRBV1 and TRBJ2-3; TRBD1, as called in the table, went unchecked against the DNA. TRBV1 is assigned pseudogene status. The CDR3 sequence is 15 residues long. The CDR3 is CTSSPEQGSTDTQYF. The CDR3 DNA follows: TGCACCAGCAGCCCCGAACAGGGAAGCACAGATACGCAGTATTTT.

The J gene is TRBJ2-7, the V gene TRBV6-2 or TRBV6-3, with 7 bases aligning to TRBD2. The CDR3 is 13 residues long. Germline loops: CDR1 MNHEY, CDR2 SVGEGT. The ends lost 5 bases at V and 6 bases at J; junction bases unmatched: 7. CDR3 amino acids: CASSPRLAREQYF. The CDR3 nucleotides read TGTGCCAGCAGTCCCCGACTAGCTCGCGAGCAGTACTTC.